The sequence of this TCR beta chain was determined in a study of control samples from healthy donors and cancer patients (dated by TCRdb to between 2020 and 2021). Library construction relied on the immunoSEQ multiplex PCR assay. This immuneACCESS table, as held by TCRdb, lists in-frame sequences with V and J called but not all clones. Of the missing ones, under half trace to an unresolved V gene in checked studies; the others have no known cause. For this sample the table gives tens of thousands of clones, of which about 90% were detected only once. Of the sample, over 3.5% is held by the ten largest clones. Remarks on this clone: Its cognate antigen has yet to be identified. No clone much larger than this one lies a single base away; base qualities are absent.

The junction shows trimming of 1 base on V and 4 bases on J, and the gene matches do not reach 5 bases of it. The CDR3 runs 15 amino acids, cysteine and phenylalanine included. The retained sequence is limited to the CDR3, 45 bases, with the frame set at the first base. The germline V gene (reference sequence) supplies CDR1 LNHDA and CDR2 SQIVND. This TCR was recovered from a woman aged 50 to 60 in good health. The specimen sequenced was blood. The chain is assembled from TRBV19 and TRBJ1-1, and 8 bases in between align with TRBD1. The bases read TGTGCCAGTAGTATAGCCCCAGGGGGCGGCACTGAAGCTTTCTTT. The resulting protein is CASSIAPGGGTEAFF.